The T cell receptor beta chain under discussion was sequenced for a study of blood T cell repertoires in COVID-19. Study-wide background: COVID-19 samples collected from the United States, Italy and Spain covered acute and convalescent phases.

As originally analysed: Reference gene primers were amplified, and this amplification served to estimate nucleated cell counts. Here immunoSEQ multiplex PCR was the method, and the copy in TCRdb shows in-frame clones only, minus some. Clone size and V and J calls were adopted from that table, with D and trimming inferred from the DNA. The sample has about 310,000 clones; 89% are singletons. This clone was counted a few times. Participants were aged 18 to 89 years from around 25 US areas. The CDR3 length is 15 residues. Germline V CDR1 and CDR2: LNHDA, SQIVND (reference sequence). The J segment lost 4 bases and the V segment lost 5 bases, leaving 8 bases of the junction unmatched.

Sequences were obtained from PBMCs or T cells enriched from blood (not recorded which). The chain is built from TRBV19 and TRBJ2-7, with 10 bases lining up with TRBD2. The TCR sequence derives from a woman in her thirties or forties who had recovered from COVID-19. This CDR3 reads CASSFAATSGYEQYF. The CDR3 DNA follows: TGTGCCAGTAGTTTCGCCGCGACTAGCGGGTACGAGCAGTACTTC.